The clone carrying this T cell receptor (beta chain) qualifies as medium-sized (0.01 to 0.1%). The target antigen is unknown. The data belong to a study of T cell responses to AZD1222 COVID-19 vaccine. Whole-study findings and limits: Most donors were white British, females outnumbered males, and clonal diversity was possibly underestimated. Baseline antibody screening turned up just a handful of seropositive AZD1222 recipients. Every sample of the repertoires postdated the peak T cell response. As reported, nearly half of all spike-specific TCRs target variant regions that are unmutated.

The germline V gene has CDR1 LNHDA and CDR2 SQIVND (reference sequence). Trimming removed 5 bases from V and 1 base from J, with 11 bases in between. The CDR3 spans 14 residues. Sequenced by immunoSEQ multiplex PCR; TCRdb stores in-frame clones only, minus some. The table has about 56,000 clones, approximately 80% seen once; the top ten hold just under 5%. The rearrangement links TRBV19 to TRBJ1-2, with D possibly being TRBD1 (5 bases). The receptor's source is an adult who received the AZD1222 COVID-19 vaccine. The material was peripheral blood, obtained 28 days after the second AZD1222 dose. The CDR3 loop reads CASSETDSNYGYTF. DNA for the CDR3: TGTGCCAGTAGTGAAACCGACAGTAACTATGGCTACACCTTC.